Here is one TCR beta chain with its context. The data are from a study of blood T cell repertoires in COVID-19. Study overall: The United States, Italy and Spain supplied acute and convalescent COVID-19 samples. Nucleic acid was either cDNA or gDNA, and it came from T cells, B-cell-depleted T cells, or PBMCs.

This CDR3 spans 15 amino acids. V trimming: 0 bases; J trimming: 4 bases; junction bases outside the gene matches: 3. Germline lookup yields CDR1 MNHEY and CDR2 SVGAGI. Authors' data handling: Amplification with reference gene primers provided the estimates of nucleated cell counts. TCRdb's copy holds only in-frame clones and misses some; the assay was immunoSEQ multiplex PCR. Clone size and the V and J calls come from that table; the DNA yielded D and trimming. The data contain around 190,000 clones, about 80% of them singletons. This rearrangement joins TRBV6-5 to TRBJ1-2, with 9 bases matching TRBD1. Sequences were obtained from peripheral blood. This clonotype was obtained from a man aged 70-80 years with active or convalescent COVID-19. In DNA, the CDR3 is TGTGCCAGCAGTTACTCGACAGGGGGGGGCTATGGCTACACCTTC. Protein sequence: CASSYSTGGGYGYTF.